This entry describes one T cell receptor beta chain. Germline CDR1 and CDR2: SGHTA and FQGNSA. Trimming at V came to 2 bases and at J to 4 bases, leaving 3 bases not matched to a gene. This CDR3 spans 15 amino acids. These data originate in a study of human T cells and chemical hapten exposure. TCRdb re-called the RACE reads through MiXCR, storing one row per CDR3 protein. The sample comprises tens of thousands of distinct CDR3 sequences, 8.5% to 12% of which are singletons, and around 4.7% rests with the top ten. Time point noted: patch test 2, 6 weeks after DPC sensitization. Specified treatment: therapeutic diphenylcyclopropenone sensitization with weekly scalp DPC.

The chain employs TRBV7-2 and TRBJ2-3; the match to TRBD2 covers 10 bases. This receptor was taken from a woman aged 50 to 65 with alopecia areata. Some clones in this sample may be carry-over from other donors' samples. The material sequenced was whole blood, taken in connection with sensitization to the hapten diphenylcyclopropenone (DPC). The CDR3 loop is CASSLLAGEADTQYF. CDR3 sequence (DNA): TGTGCCAGCAGCTTACTAGCGGGGGAGGCAGATACGCAGTATTTT. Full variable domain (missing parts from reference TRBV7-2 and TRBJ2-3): GAGVSQSPSNKVTEKGKDVELRCDPISGHTALYWYRQSLGQGLEFLIYFQGNSAPDKSGLPSDRFSAERTGGSVSTLTIQRTQQEDSAVYLCASSLLAGEADTQYFGPGTRLTVL.